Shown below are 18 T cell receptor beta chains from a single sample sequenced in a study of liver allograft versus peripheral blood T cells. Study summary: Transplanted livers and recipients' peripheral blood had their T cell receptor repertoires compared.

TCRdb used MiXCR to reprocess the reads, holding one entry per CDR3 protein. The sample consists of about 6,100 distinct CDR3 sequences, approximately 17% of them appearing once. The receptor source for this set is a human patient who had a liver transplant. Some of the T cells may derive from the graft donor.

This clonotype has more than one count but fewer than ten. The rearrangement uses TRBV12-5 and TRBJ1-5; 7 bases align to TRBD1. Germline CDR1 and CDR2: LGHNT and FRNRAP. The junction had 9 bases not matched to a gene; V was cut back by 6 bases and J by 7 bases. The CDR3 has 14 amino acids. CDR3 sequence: CASGPDRVRQPQHF. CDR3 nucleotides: TGTGCTAGTGGCCCCGACAGGGTAAGACAGCCCCAGCATTTT.

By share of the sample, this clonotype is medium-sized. CDR3 in amino acids: CASSSPGTGSGGYTF. For the CDR3, the DNA is TGTGCCAGCTCCAGTCCCGGGACAGGGAGTGGAGGCTACACCTTC. The gene calls are TRBV6-6 and TRBJ1-2, with 9 bases that match TRBD1. V dropped 8 bases and J dropped 8; count of bases not matched to a gene: 15. CDR3 length: 15 amino acids. The germline V gene has CDR1 MNHNY and CDR2 SVGAGI (reference sequence).

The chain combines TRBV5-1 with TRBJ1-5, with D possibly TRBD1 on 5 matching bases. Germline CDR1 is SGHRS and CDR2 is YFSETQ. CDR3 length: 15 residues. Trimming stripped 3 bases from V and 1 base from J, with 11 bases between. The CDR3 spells CASSSQGHSNQPQHF. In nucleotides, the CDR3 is TGCGCCAGCAGCTCTCAGGGTCACAGCAATCAGCCCCAGCATTTT.

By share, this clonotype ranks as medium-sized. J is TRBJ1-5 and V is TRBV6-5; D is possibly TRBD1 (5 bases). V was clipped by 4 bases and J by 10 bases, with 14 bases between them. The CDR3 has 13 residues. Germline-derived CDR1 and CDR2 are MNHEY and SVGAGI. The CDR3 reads CASSSGRRDPQHF. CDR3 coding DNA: TGTGCCAGCAGTTCGGGGCGGCGGGATCCCCAGCATTTT.

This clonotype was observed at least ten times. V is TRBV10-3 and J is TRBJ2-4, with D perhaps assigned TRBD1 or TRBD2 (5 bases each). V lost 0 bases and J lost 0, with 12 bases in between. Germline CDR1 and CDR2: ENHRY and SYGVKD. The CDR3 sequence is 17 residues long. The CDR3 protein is CAISESQGVLAKNIQYF. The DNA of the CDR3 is TGTGCCATCAGTGAGTCGCAGGGAGTCCTAGCCAAAAACATTCAGTACTTC.

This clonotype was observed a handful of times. This chain's CDR3 is CASSNEAMNTEAFF. The CDR3 nucleotides read TGTGCCAGCAGTAACGAAGCAATGAACACTGAAGCTTTCTTT. J is TRBJ1-1 and V is TRBV2; no definite D call. Trimming took off 5 bases at V and 0 bases at J, with 10 bases between the two ends. This CDR3 is 14 amino acids long. CDR1 and CDR2 from the germline V gene are SNHLY and FYNNEI.

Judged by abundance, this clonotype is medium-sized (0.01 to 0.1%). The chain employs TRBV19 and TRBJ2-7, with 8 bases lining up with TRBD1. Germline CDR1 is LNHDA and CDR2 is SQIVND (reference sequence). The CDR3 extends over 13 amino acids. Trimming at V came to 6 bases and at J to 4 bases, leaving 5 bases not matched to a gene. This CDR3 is CASSSTGAYEQYF. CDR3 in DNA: TGTGCCAGTAGCTCGACAGGGGCGTACGAGCAGTACTTC.

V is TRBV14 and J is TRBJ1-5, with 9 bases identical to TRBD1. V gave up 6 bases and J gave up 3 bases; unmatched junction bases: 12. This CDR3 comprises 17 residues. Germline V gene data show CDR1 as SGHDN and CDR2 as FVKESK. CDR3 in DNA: TGTGCCAGCAGTCTCGGCTTGGGACAGGGCCCCAATCAGCCCCAGCATTTT. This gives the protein CASSLGLGQGPNQPQHF.

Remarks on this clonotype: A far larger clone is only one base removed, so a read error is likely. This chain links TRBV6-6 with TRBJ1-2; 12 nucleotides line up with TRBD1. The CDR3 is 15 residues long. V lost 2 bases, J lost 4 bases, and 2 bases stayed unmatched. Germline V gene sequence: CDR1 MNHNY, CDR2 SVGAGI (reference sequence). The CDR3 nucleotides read TGTGCCAGCAGTTACGGGACAGGGGGCGTCTATGGCTACACCTTC. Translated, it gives CASSYGTGGVYGYTF.

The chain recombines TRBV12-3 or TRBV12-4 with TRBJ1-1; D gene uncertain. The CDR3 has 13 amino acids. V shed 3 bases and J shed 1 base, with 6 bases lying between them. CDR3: CASSLARNTEAFF. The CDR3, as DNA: TGTGCCAGCAGTTTGGCTCGGAACACTGAAGCTTTCTTT.

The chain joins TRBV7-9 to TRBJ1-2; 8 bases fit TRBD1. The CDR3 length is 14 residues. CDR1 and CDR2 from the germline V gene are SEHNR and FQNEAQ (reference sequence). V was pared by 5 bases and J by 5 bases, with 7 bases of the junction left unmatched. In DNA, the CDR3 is TGTGCCAGCAGCGAGGACAGGGCAGGGTATGGCTACACCTTC. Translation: CASSEDRAGYGYTF.

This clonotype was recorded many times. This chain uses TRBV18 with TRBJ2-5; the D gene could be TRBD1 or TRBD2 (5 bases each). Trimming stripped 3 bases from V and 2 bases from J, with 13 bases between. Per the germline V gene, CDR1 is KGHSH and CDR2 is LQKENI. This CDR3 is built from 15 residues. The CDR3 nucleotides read TGTGCCAGCTCACCGGCCGAGGGGTATCAAGAGACCCAGTACTTC. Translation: CASSPAEGYQETQYF.

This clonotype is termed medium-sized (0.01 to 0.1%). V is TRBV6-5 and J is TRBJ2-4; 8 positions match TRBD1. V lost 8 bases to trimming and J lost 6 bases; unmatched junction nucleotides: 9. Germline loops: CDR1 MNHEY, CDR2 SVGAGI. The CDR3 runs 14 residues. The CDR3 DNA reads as TGTGCCAGCCGTGCCAGGGGGCAGGGAAACATTCAGTACTTC. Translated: CASRARGQGNIQYF.

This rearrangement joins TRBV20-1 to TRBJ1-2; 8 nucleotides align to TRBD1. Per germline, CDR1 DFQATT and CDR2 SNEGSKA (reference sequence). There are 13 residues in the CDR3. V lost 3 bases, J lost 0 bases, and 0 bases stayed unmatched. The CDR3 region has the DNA TGCAGTGCTAGGGGACAGGCTAACTATGGCTACACCTTC. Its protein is CSARGQANYGYTF.

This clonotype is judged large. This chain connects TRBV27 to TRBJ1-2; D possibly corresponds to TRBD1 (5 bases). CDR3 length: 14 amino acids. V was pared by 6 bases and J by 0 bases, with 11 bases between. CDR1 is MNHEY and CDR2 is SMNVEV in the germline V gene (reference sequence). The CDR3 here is CASRGPPPNYGYTF. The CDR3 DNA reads TGTGCCAGCAGGGGGCCACCTCCTAACTATGGCTACACCTTC.

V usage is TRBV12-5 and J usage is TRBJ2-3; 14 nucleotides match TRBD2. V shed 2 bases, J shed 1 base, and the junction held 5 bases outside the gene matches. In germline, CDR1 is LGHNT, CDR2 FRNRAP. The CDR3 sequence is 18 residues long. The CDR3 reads CASGLKLGLAGGTDTQYF. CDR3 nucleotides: TGTGCTAGTGGTTTGAAACTGGGACTAGCGGGGGGCACAGATACGCAGTATTTT. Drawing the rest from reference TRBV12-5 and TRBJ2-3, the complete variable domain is DARVTQTPRHKVTEMGQEVTMRCQPILGHNTVFWYRQTMMQGLELLAYFRNRAPLDDSGMPKDRFSAEMPDATLATLKIQPSEPRDSAVYFCASGLKLGLAGGTDTQYFGPGTRLTVL.

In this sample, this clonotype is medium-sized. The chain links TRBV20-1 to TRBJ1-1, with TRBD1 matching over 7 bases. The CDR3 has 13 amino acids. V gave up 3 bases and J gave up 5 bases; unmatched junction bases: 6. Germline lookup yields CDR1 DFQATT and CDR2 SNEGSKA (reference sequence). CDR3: CSASGGRGTEAFF. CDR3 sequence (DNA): TGCAGTGCTAGCGGAGGCAGGGGGACTGAAGCTTTCTTT.

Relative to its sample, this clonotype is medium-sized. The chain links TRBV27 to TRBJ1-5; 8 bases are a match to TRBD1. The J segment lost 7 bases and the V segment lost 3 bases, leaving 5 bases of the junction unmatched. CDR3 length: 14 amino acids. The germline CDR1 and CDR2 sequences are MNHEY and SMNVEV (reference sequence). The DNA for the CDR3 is TGTGCCAGCAGTTTTACAGGGGGAAGGCAGCCCCAGCATTTT. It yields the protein CASSFTGGRQPQHF.